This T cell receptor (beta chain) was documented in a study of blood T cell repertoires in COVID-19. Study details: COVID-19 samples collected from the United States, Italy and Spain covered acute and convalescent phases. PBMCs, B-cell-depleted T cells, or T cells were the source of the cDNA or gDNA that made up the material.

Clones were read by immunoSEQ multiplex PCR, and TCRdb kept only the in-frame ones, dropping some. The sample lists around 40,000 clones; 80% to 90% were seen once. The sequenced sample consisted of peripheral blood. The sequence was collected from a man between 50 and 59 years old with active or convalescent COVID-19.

The CDR3 region has the DNA TGCGCCAGCAGCCCGCCGGGGTATAGCAATCAGCCCCAGCATTTT. It specifies CASSPPGYSNQPQHF. The genes are TRBV4-1 and TRBJ1-5; unclear D gene. Trimming stripped 4 bases from V and 0 bases from J, with 10 bases between. CDR1 and CDR2 (germline): MGHRA, YSYEKL. The CDR3 extends over 15 amino acids.